A single sample gave rise to the 21 T cell receptor beta chains below, sequenced in a study of B cell selection in AIRE deficiency. Sorting defined conventional CD4 T cells as CD4+CD127+. Sequencing was performed with immunoSEQ multiplex PCR; in TCRdb, only in-frame clones are kept and a portion is missing. The data show 20,000 to 25,000 clones, 97% seen once. Sequencing was performed on conventional CD4+ T cells sorted from PBMCs. Receptors were obtained from a human donor with AIRE deficiency.

The rearrangement joins TRBV7-9 to TRBJ2-7; TRBD2 matches at 13 bases. V dropped 5 bases and J dropped 2; count of bases not matched to a gene: 12. The CDR3 has 18 residues. Germline V gives CDR1 SEHNR, CDR2 FQNEAQ (reference sequence). CDR3 DNA: TGTGCCAGCAGCCCCCCCCGGACTAGCGGGGGAAAGACCTACGAGCAGTACTTC. It specifies CASSPPRTSGGKTYEQYF.

J is TRBJ2-2 and V is TRBV11-3; D gene unclear. Germline CDR1 is SGHNT and CDR2 is YENEEA. Trimming stripped 1 base from V and 6 bases from J, with 6 bases between. CDR3 length: 13 residues. CDR3 loop: CASSLVASGELFF. CDR3 sequence (DNA): TGTGCCAGCAGCTTAGTTGCGTCCGGGGAGCTGTTTTTT.

V and J are TRBV6-5 and TRBJ2-7; D gene unclear. Germline V gene lookup returns CDR1 MNHEY and CDR2 SVGAGI. This CDR3 has 10 amino acids. V was clipped by 8 bases and J by 2 bases, with 4 bases between them. CDR3 sequence: CASGTYEQYF. The CDR3 nucleotides are TGTGCCAGCGGTACCTACGAGCAGTACTTC.

In its sample, this clone was seen once. This chain connects TRBV5-1 to TRBJ1-3; no firm D call. Germline CDR1 reads SGHRS; CDR2 reads YFSETQ. Trimming left V 0 bases short and J 4 bases short, with 5 bases between. This CDR3 has 13 residues. CDR3 sequence reads: CASSLGQGNTIYF. Here the CDR3 DNA reads TGCGCCAGCAGCTTGGGGCAGGGAAACACCATATATTTT.

The J gene is TRBJ2-3, the V gene TRBV19; 7 bases fit TRBD2. The germline V gene has CDR1 LNHDA and CDR2 SQIVND (reference sequence). The CDR3 spans 15 residues. The junction had 7 bases not matched to a gene; V was cut back by 1 base and J by 6 bases. This CDR3 is CASSIGWTRADTQYF. The CDR3 DNA reads TGTGCCAGTAGTATAGGTTGGACTAGGGCTGATACGCAGTATTTT.

This clone was counted once. The chain carries TRBV7-2 and TRBJ2-4; unclear D gene. CDR1 and CDR2 from the germline V gene are SGHTA and FQGNSA. This CDR3 has 14 residues. V dropped 6 bases and J dropped 0 bases, with 9 bases sitting between them. The CDR3 DNA reads TGTGCCAGCAGAAGCGTGGGAGCCAAAAACATTCAGTACTTC. This sequence encodes CASRSVGAKNIQYF.

The rearrangement joins TRBV4-3 to TRBJ1-2; 9 bases are shared with TRBD1. Losses at the gene ends were 2 bases for V and 7 bases for J; bases not matched to a gene: 11. The CDR3 sequence is 16 residues long. Germline V gives CDR1 LGHNA, CDR2 YSLEER. CDR3 DNA sequence: TGCGCCAGCAGCCAATTAGCCGGGACAGGGTACGGTGGCTACACCTTC. Its translation: CASSQLAGTGYGGYTF.

The genes are TRBV4-2 and TRBJ1-5; TRBD1 matches at 7 bases. CDR3 length equals 15 residues. Trimming cost V 5 bases and J 3 bases; bases outside gene matches: 7. Germline loops: CDR1 LGHNA, CDR2 YNFKEQ. The CDR3 DNA sequence: TGTGCCAGCAGCATTACAGGGGTAGCCAATCAGCCCCAGCATTTT. This codes for CASSITGVANQPQHF.

V is TRBV5-1 and J is TRBJ2-1; 9 nucleotides line up with TRBD1. CDR3 length: 13 residues. V gave up 5 bases and J gave up 7 bases; unmatched junction bases: 4. CDR1 is SGHRS, CDR2 YFSETQ, per germline. The DNA of the CDR3 is TGCGCCAGCAGATATGGACAGGGGAATGAGCAGTTCTTC. Its translation is CASRYGQGNEQFF.

Here the CDR3 reads CASNPRGLDEAFF. As DNA, the CDR3 is TGTGCCAGCAATCCCAGGGGTTTGGATGAAGCTTTCTTT. The V gene is TRBV2, the J gene TRBJ1-1; the D gene is possibly TRBD1 (6 bases). V lost 7 bases and J 7 bases, leaving 16 bases between the germline ends. The germline V gene encodes CDR1 SNHLY and CDR2 FYNNEI. The CDR3 extends over 13 amino acids.

The V and J genes are TRBV7-2 and TRBJ2-5; possible D gene TRBD1, 6 bases. CDR3 length: 14 amino acids. CDR1 is SGHTA and CDR2 is FQGNSA in the germline V gene. V was clipped by 4 bases and J by 5 bases, with 14 bases between them. CDR3 loop: CASSSDTGYETQYF. The CDR3 bases are TGTGCCAGCAGCTCTGACACAGGGTACGAGACCCAGTACTTC.

This chain connects TRBV28 to TRBJ2-3, with 16 bases aligning to TRBD2. CDR1 is MDHEN, CDR2 SYDVKM, per germline. Losses at the gene ends were 4 bases for V and 7 bases for J; bases not matched to a gene: 11. This CDR3 contains 18 residues. As DNA, the CDR3 is TGTGCCAGCAGTTCGGGACTAGCGGGAGGGCCGTCACTATATACGCAGTATTTT. Translating gives CASSSGLAGGPSLYTQYF.

J is TRBJ2-3 and V is TRBV5-1, with a tentative D call TRBD2 (6 bases). This CDR3 is built from 17 residues. V was trimmed by 4 bases and J by 5 bases, leaving 23 bases between them. Germline-derived CDR1 and CDR2 are SGHRS and YFSETQ. CDR3 in DNA: TGCGCCAGCAGCCTCACCCCAGCTAGCGAGGGGATAGATACGCAGTATTTT. Protein sequence: CASSLTPASEGIDTQYF.

The V gene is TRBV2, the J gene TRBJ1-2, with 8 bases aligning to TRBD1. This CDR3 has 14 amino acids. Germline lookup yields CDR1 SNHLY and CDR2 FYNNEI. V was pared by 3 bases and J by 4 bases, with 4 bases of the junction left unmatched. This CDR3 reads CASSEMTGVYGYTF. The CDR3 region has the DNA TGTGCCAGCAGTGAGATGACAGGGGTCTATGGCTACACCTTC.

V gene TRBV20-1 combines with J gene TRBJ2-3; unclear D gene. Looked up from germline, CDR1 is DFQATT and CDR2 is SNEGSKA (reference sequence). The CDR3 is made up of 11 amino acids. The chain's CDR3 is CRPGVTDTQYF. CDR3 DNA: TGCAGACCAGGTGTCACAGATACGCAGTATTTT.

The chain carries TRBV5-1 and TRBJ1-1; no definite D call. CDR3 length: 13 residues. Deletions cut 7 bases from V and 4 bases from J, with 14 bases between. Germline V gene lookup returns CDR1 SGHRS and CDR2 YFSETQ. CDR3 sequence: CASLPHGSTEAFF. The DNA of the CDR3 is TGCGCCAGCCTGCCCCACGGGAGCACTGAAGCTTTCTTT.

The chain recombines TRBV2 with TRBJ1-2, with 8 bases aligning to TRBD1. With 6 bases clipped from V and 4 bases from J, the junction kept 10 bases outside the gene matches. CDR1 is SNHLY, CDR2 FYNNEI, per germline. This CDR3 is built from 15 residues. The CDR3 DNA is TGTGCCAGCAGACCGACCGGACAGGGCGGCTATGGCTACACCTTC. Residues: CASRPTGQGGYGYTF.

The gene calls are TRBV7-2 and TRBJ1-2; TRBD1 agrees at 8 bases. This CDR3 region has 15 residues. Germline V gene sequence: CDR1 SGHTA, CDR2 FQGNSA. The junction had 9 bases not matched to a gene; V was cut back by 5 bases and J by 4 bases. The CDR3 is CASSQDRGEVYGYTF. The CDR3 DNA is TGTGCCAGCAGCCAAGACAGGGGTGAGGTCTATGGCTACACCTTC.

The chain couples TRBV4-2 to TRBJ1-5; possible D gene TRBD1, 5 bases. Germline lookup yields CDR1 LGHNA and CDR2 YNFKEQ. The CDR3 runs to 19 residues. Trimming left V 2 bases short and J 1 base short, with 21 bases between. CDR3 bases: TGTGCCAGCAGCCAAAACGCCCCCGGGACCGTAAAGAGCAATCAGCCCCAGCATTTT. It yields the protein CASSQNAPGTVKSNQPQHF.

The rearrangement uses TRBV6-6 and TRBJ1-3; D remains unclear. Germline V gene data show CDR1 as MNHNY and CDR2 as SVGAGI (reference sequence). The CDR3 is made up of 13 amino acids. V was pared by 7 bases and J by 0 bases, with 7 bases between. The CDR3 region is CASIQSSGNTIYF. For the CDR3, the DNA is TGTGCCAGCATACAGAGCTCTGGAAACACCATATATTTT.

This chain joins TRBV4-2 and TRBJ2-5, with 8 nucleotides matching TRBD2. This CDR3 is built from 14 residues. Looked up from germline, CDR1 is LGHNA and CDR2 is YNFKEQ. Trimming at V came to 1 base and at J to 10 bases, leaving 8 bases not matched to a gene. The CDR3 loop reads CASSQGQRERFQYF. CDR3 DNA: TGTGCCAGCAGCCAAGGCCAGCGGGAGAGGTTCCAGTACTTC.